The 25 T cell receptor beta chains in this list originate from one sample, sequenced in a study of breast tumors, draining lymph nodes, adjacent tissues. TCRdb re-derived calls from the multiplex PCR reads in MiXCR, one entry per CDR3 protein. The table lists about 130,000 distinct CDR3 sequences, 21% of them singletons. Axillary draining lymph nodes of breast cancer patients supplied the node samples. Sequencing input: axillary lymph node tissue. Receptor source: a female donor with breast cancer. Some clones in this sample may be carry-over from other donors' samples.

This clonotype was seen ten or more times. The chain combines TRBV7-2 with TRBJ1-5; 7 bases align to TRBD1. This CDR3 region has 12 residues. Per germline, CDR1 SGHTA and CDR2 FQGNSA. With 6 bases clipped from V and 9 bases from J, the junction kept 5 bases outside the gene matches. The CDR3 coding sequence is TGTGCCAGCAGTGATGACAGGGTGCCCCAGCATTTT. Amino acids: CASSDDRVPQHF.

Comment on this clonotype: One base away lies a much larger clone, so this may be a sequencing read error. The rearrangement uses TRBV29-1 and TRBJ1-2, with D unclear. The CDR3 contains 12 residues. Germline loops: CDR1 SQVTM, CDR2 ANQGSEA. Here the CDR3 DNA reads TGCAGCATTGAAGACTTACGGTATGGCTACACCTTC. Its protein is CSIEDLRYGYTF.

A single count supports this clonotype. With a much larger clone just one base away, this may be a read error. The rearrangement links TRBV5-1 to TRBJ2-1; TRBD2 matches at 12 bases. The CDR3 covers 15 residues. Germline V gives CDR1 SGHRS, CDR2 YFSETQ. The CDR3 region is CASRLLAGGKDERFF. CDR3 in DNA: TGCGCCAGCAGACTACTAGCGGGAGGTAAGGATGAGCGGTTCTTC.

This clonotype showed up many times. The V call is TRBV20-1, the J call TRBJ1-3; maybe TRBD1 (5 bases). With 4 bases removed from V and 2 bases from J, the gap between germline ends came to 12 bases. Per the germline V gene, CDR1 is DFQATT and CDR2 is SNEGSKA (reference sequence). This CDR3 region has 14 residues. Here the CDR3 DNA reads TGCAGTGCTATTACAGGATCTACTGGAAACACCATATATTTT. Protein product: CSAITGSTGNTIYF.

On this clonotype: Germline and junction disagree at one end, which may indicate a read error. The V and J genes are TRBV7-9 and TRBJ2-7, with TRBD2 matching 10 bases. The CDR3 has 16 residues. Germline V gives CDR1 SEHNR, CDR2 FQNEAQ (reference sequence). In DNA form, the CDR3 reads TGTGCCGGCAGCCCGACCTCTAGCGGGAGTTACGACGAGCAGTACTTC. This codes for CAGSPTSSGSYDEQYF.

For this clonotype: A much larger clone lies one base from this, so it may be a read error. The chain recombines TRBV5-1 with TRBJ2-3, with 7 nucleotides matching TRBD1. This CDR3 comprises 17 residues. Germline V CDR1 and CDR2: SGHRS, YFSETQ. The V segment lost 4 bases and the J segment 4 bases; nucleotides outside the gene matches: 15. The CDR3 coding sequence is TGCGCCAGCAGCGAGCTTAAGGGGGCTATTAGCGCAGATACGCAGTATTTT. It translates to CASSELKGAISADTQYF. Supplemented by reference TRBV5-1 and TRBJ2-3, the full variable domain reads KAGVTQTPRYLIKTRGQQVTLSCSPISGHRSVSWYQQTPGQGLQFLFEYFSETQRNKGNFPGRFSGRQFSNSRSEMNVSTLELGDSALYLCASSELKGAISADTQYFGPGTRLTVL.

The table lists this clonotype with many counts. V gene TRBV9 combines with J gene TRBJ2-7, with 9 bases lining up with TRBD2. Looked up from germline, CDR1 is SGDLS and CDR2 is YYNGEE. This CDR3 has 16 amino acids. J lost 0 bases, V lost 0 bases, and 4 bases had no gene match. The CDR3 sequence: CASSVDAGGSSYEQYF. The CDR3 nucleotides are TGTGCCAGCAGCGTAGACGCGGGAGGGAGCTCCTACGAGCAGTACTTC.

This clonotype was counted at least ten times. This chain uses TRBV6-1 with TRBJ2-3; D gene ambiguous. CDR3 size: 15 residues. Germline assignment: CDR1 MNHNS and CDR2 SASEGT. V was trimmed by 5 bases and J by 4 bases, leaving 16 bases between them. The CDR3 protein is CASSQQYTSADTQYF. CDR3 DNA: TGTGCCAGCAGTCAACAGTATACGTCGGCAGATACGCAGTATTTT.

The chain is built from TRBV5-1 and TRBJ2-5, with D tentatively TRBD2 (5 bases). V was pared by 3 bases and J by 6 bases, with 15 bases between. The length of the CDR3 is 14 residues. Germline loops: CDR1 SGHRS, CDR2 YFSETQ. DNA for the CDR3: TGCGCCAGCAGCTGGACGGGGTCCGGTAAGACCCAGTACTTC. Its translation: CASSWTGSGKTQYF.

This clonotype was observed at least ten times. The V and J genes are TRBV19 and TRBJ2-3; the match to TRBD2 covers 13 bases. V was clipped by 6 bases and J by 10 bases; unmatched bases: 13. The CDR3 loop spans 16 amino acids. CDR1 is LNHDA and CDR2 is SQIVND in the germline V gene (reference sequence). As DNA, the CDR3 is TGTGCCAGTAGCTTGGGACTAGCGGGAAAAAATACGCCGCAGTATTTT. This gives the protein CASSLGLAGKNTPQYF.

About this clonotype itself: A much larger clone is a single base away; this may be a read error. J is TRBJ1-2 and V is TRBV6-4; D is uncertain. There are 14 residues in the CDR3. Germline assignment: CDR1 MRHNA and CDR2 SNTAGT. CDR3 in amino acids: CASSYSAVRCGYTF. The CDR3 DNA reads TGTGCCAGCAGTTACTCGGCGGTCCGCTGTGGCTACACCTTC.

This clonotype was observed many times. In DNA form, the CDR3 reads TGTGCCAGCTCACCACCCGCAGGGTTCTCCACAGATACGCAGTATTTT. Encoded protein: CASSPPAGFSTDTQYF. The V and J genes are TRBV18 and TRBJ2-3, with a possible D match to TRBD1 (5 bases). In germline, CDR1 is KGHSH, CDR2 LQKENI. The CDR3 is 16 residues long. V was trimmed by 0 bases and J by 2 bases, leaving 12 bases between them.

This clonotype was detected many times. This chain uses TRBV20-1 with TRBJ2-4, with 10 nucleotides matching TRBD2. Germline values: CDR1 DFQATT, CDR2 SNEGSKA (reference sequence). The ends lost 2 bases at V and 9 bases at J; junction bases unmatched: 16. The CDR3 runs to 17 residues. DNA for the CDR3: TGCAGTGCTAGACCCATAGTGCTAGCGGGAGCGAGCGCCATTCAGTACTTC. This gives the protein CSARPIVLAGASAIQYF.

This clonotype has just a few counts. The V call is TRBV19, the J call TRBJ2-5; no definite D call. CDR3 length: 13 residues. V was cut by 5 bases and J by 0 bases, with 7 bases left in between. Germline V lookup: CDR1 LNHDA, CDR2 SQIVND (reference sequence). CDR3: CASSSTHQETQYF. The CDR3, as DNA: TGTGCCAGTAGTTCAACACACCAAGAGACCCAGTACTTC.

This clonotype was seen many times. CDR3 nucleotides: TGTGCCAGCAGTCCTCAGACAGGGAGGGGAGAGACCCAGTACTTC. It specifies CASSPQTGRGETQYF. The gene calls are TRBV6-6 and TRBJ2-5; D could derive from TRBD1 or TRBD2 (7 bases each). V gave up 5 bases and J gave up 4 bases, with 17 bases separating them. The CDR3 contains 15 residues. Germline V gives CDR1 MNHNY, CDR2 SVGAGI (reference sequence).

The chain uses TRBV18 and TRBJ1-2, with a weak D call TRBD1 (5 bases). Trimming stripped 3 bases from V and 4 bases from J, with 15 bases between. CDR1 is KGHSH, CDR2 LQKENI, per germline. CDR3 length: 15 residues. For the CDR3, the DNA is TGTGCCAGCTCACCCCCGGGACGGGGTATCTATGGCTACACCTTC. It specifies CASSPPGRGIYGYTF.

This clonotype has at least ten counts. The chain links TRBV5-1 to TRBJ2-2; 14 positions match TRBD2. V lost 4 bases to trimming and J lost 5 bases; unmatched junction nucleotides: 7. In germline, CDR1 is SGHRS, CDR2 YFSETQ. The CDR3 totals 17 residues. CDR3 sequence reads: CASSPRTSGRFTGELFF. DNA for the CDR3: TGCGCCAGCAGCCCGCGGACTAGCGGGAGGTTTACCGGGGAGCTGTTTTTT.

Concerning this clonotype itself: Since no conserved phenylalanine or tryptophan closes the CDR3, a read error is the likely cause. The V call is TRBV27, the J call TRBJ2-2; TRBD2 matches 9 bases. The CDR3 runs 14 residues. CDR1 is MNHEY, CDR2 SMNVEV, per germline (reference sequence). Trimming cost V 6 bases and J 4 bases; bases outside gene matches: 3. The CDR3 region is CASRPAGGTGELFV. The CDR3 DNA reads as TGTGCCAGCAGGCCAGCGGGAGGCACCGGGGAGCTGTTTGTT.

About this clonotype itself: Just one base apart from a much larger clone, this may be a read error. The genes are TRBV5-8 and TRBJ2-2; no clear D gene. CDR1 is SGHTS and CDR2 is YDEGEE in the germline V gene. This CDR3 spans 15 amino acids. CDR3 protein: CASSLGTWNTGELFF. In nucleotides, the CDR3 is TGCGCCAGCAGTTTGGGAACATGGAACACCGGGGAGCTGTTTTTT.

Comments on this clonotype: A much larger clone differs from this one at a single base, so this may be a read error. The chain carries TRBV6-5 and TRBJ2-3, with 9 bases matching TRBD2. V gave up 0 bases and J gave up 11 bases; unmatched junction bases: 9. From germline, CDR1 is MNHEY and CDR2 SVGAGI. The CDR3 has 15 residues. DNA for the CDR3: TGTGCCAGCAGTTACTCCAGCGGGAGGCCCGGGGGGCAGTATTTT. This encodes CASSYSSGRPGGQYF.

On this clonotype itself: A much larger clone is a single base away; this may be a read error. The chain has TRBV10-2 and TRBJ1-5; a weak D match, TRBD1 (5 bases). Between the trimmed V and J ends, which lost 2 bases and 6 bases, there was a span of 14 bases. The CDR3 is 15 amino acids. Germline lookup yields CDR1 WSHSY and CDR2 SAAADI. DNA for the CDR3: TGCGCCAGCAGTGAGGTGGGGGGATCACGTCAGCCCCAGCATTTT. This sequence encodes CASSEVGGSRQPQHF.

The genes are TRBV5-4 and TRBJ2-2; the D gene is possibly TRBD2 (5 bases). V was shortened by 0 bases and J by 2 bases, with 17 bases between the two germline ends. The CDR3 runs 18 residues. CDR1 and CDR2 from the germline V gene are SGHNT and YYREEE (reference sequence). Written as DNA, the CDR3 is TGTGCCAGCAGCTTGGAGGCCGGGAACCGCGAAAACACCGGGGAGCTGTTTTTT. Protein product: CASSLEAGNRENTGELFF.

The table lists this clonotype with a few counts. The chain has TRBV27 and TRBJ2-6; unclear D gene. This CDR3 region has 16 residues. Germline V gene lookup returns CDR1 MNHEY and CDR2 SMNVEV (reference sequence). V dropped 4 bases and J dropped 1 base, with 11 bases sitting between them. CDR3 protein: CASSSSPESGANVLTF. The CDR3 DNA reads TGTGCCAGCAGTTCATCGCCGGAATCTGGGGCCAACGTCCTGACTTTC.

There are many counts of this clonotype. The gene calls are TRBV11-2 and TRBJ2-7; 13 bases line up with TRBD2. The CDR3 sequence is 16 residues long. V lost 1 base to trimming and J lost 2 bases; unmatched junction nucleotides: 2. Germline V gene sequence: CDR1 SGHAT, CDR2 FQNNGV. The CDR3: CASSLAGLAGTYEQYF. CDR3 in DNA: TGTGCCAGCAGCTTAGCGGGACTAGCGGGAACCTACGAGCAGTACTTC.

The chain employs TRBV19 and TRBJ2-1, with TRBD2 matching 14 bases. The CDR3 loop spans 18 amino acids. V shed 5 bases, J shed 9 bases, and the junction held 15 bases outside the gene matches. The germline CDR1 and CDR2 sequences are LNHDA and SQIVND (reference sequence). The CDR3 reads CASSPNHPTSGRASEQFF. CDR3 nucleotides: TGTGCCAGTAGTCCCAATCATCCGACTAGCGGGAGGGCCAGTGAGCAGTTCTTC. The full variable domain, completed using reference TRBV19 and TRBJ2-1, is DGGITQSPKYLFRKEGQNVTLSCEQNLNHDAMYWYRQDPGQGLRLIYYSQIVNDFQKGDIAEGYSVSREKKESFPLTVTSAQKNPTAFYLCASSPNHPTSGRASEQFFGPGTRLTVL.